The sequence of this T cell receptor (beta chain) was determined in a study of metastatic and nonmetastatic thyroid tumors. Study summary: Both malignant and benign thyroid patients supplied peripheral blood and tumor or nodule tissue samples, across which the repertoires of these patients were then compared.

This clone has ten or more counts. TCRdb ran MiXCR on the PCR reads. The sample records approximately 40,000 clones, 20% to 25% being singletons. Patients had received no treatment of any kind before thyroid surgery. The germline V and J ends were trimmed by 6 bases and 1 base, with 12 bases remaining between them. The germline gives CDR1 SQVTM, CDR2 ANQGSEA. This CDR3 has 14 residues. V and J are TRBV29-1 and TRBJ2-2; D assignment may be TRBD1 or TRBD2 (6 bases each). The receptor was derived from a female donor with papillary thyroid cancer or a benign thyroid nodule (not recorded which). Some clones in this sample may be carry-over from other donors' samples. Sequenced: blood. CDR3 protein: CSVEGGLNTGELFF. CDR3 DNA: TGCAGCGTAGAGGGGGGCCTGAACACCGGGGAGCTGTTTTTT.